A single sample gave rise to the 20 T cell receptor beta chains below, sequenced in a study of CD8 T cells in ankylosing spondylitis. TCRdb independently ran MiXCR on the 5' RACE reads; one entry per CDR3 protein. The top ten hold 16% of the sample, which has roughly 400,000 distinct CDR3 sequences, around 24% seen once. Their antigen targets remain unknown. Study conclusions and caveats: One TCR beta motif, made up of roughly eight highly homologous variants, appeared characteristic of ankylosing spondylitis blood.

The sequenced sample was blood, either unsorted or a sorted T cell fraction (not recorded which). Receptor source: a male donor with ankylosing spondylitis.

The V call is TRBV4-2, the J call TRBJ2-2; no reliable D call. V was shortened by 4 bases and J by 6 bases, with 6 bases between the two germline ends. The CDR3 contains 12 residues. Germline assignment: CDR1 LGHNA and CDR2 YNFKEQ. CDR3 protein: CASSRTAGELFF. The CDR3 DNA reads TGTGCCAGCAGCCGTACCGCCGGGGAGCTGTTTTTT.

V and J are TRBV12-3 or TRBV12-4 and TRBJ1-1; 7 bases line up with TRBD1. This CDR3 is 13 amino acids long. The V and J ends lost 6 bases and 4 bases, in that order; junction bases with no gene match: 5. The chain's CDR3 is CASRRAGGTEAFF. DNA of the CDR3: TGTGCCAGCAGGCGAGCAGGGGGCACTGAAGCTTTCTTT.

This clonotype was seen a few times. This chain joins TRBV5-1 and TRBJ2-7, with D unclear. V dropped 0 bases and J dropped 2 bases, with 12 bases sitting between them. The CDR3 totals 15 residues. From germline, CDR1 is SGHRS and CDR2 YFSETQ. CDR3 loop: CASSLDSTVAYEQYF. The DNA of the CDR3 is TGCGCCAGCAGCTTGGACTCGACGGTTGCCTACGAGCAGTACTTC.

The V and J genes are TRBV6-8 and TRBJ1-1; TRBD1 is a possible D gene (5 bases). CDR1 and CDR2 from the germline V gene are MNHGY and SAAAGT. Trimming stripped 6 bases from V and 3 bases from J, with 17 bases between. This CDR3 has 15 residues. The CDR3 DNA reads TGTGCCAGCAGCAGACAGCCGGAGGAGTACACTGAAGCTTTCTTT. Translated, it gives CASSRQPEEYTEAFF.

The CDR3 loop reads CSAEPTSGNYNEQFF. CDR3 nucleotides: TGCAGTGCAGAGCCGACTAGCGGAAACTACAATGAGCAGTTCTTC. The V gene is TRBV20-1, the J gene TRBJ2-1; 9 bases map to TRBD2. Germline lookup yields CDR1 DFQATT and CDR2 SNEGSKA (reference sequence). V shed 6 bases, J shed 3 bases, and the junction held 9 bases outside the gene matches. This CDR3 has 15 amino acids.

This clonotype was detected many times. The chain recombines TRBV6-2 or TRBV6-3 with TRBJ2-7, with 7 bases matching TRBD2. Germline CDR1 MNHEY, CDR2 SVGEGT. Trimming at V came to 2 bases and at J to 9 bases, leaving 7 bases not matched to a gene. The CDR3 covers 13 residues. The CDR3 protein is CASSYVAGRGQYF. The CDR3 DNA reads TGTGCCAGCAGTTACGTCGCAGGGAGGGGGCAGTACTTC.

This clonotype has only a few counts. The chain has TRBV7-9 and TRBJ1-1, with a possible D match to TRBD1 (5 bases). Germline assignment: CDR1 SEHNR and CDR2 FQNEAQ (reference sequence). V lost 3 bases to trimming and J lost 10 bases, with 24 bases between them. The CDR3 loop spans 16 amino acids. The CDR3 here is CASSLGGMVDRSLAFF. The DNA of the CDR3 is TGTGCCAGCAGCTTGGGGGGAATGGTAGACAGAAGTCTAGCTTTCTTT.

V gene TRBV6-2 or TRBV6-3 combines with J gene TRBJ1-2; TRBD1 agrees at 7 bases. The CDR3 covers 15 residues. With V trimmed by 7 bases and J by 0 bases, 8 bases remained unmatched. Germline V gene sequence: CDR1 MNHEY, CDR2 SVGEGT. CDR3 region: CASNKDRTANYGYTF. DNA for the CDR3: TGTGCCAGCAACAAGGACAGGACAGCTAACTATGGCTACACCTTC.

The chain combines TRBV12-3 or TRBV12-4 with TRBJ1-4, with no clear D. V was cut by 8 bases and J by 0 bases, with 10 bases left in between. The CDR3 loop spans 14 amino acids. CDR3 DNA sequence: TGTGCCAGCGGATCGTTTGCAACTAATGAAAAACTGTTTTTT. Translating gives CASGSFATNEKLFF.

V and J are TRBV5-6 and TRBJ2-1; TRBD1 matches at 7 bases. Losses at the gene ends were 4 bases for V and 6 bases for J; bases not matched to a gene: 4. Germline assignment: CDR1 SGHDT and CDR2 YYEEEE. This CDR3 contains 13 residues. The CDR3 DNA is TGTGCCAGCAGCAAGACAGGGTTCAATGAGCAGTTCTTC. It translates to CASSKTGFNEQFF.

The sample holds a few counts of this clonotype. The rearrangement uses TRBV5-1 and TRBJ2-7; 10 bases fit TRBD2. Trimming took 1 base from V and 12 from J; bases not matched to a gene: 7. CDR3 size: 13 residues. The germline V gene has CDR1 SGHRS and CDR2 YFSETQ. The CDR3 sequence is CASSLLASGRRYF. In DNA form, the CDR3 reads TGCGCCAGCAGCTTGTTGGCTAGCGGGAGACGGTACTTC.

This chain links TRBV12-3 or TRBV12-4 with TRBJ1-4; tentative D call: TRBD1 (5 bases). V was clipped by 0 bases and J by 8 bases, with 7 bases between them. This CDR3 is 13 amino acids long. The CDR3 spells CASSLAGQEKLFF. For the CDR3, the DNA is TGTGCCAGCAGTTTAGCCGGACAAGAAAAACTGTTTTTT.

The chain uses TRBV5-1 and TRBJ1-1, with a tentative D call TRBD1 (5 bases). The germline V gene encodes CDR1 SGHRS and CDR2 YFSETQ. V shed 4 bases and J shed 0 bases, with 19 bases lying between them. There are 17 residues in the CDR3. CDR3: CASSAKRLGGLNTEAFF. CDR3 bases: TGCGCCAGCAGCGCGAAAAGATTGGGGGGATTGAACACTGAAGCTTTCTTT.

The CDR3 coding sequence is TGTGCCAGCAGCTCCCTGGGGGAGGGCCGGGATGAGCAGTTCTTC. The encoded protein is CASSSLGEGRDEQFF. The chain employs TRBV7-9 and TRBJ2-1; 7 positions match TRBD2. V gave up 4 bases and J gave up 8 bases; unmatched junction bases: 11. The CDR3 extends over 15 amino acids. Per germline, CDR1 SEHNR and CDR2 FQNEAQ (reference sequence).

This clonotype was detected a few times. The chain is built from TRBV6-4 and TRBJ2-6; D remains ambiguous. Germline lookup yields CDR1 MRHNA and CDR2 SNTAGT. V was pared by 3 bases and J by 0 bases, with 9 bases between. The CDR3 totals 16 residues. The chain's CDR3 is CASSESALSGANVLTF. CDR3 coding DNA: TGTGCCAGCAGTGAGTCGGCGCTCTCTGGGGCCAACGTCCTGACTTTC.

The chain links TRBV9 to TRBJ1-2; a weak D match, TRBD1 (5 bases). V lost 0 bases and J lost 1, with 7 bases in between. CDR3 size: 14 residues. Germline loops: CDR1 SGDLS, CDR2 YYNGEE. The CDR3 nucleotides read TGTGCCAGCAGCGTAGGGGGCAGTAACTATGGCTACACCTTC. Its translation: CASSVGGSNYGYTF.

The sample holds a few counts of this clonotype. The V and J genes are TRBV6-1 and TRBJ2-2, with D perhaps TRBD1 or TRBD2 (5 bases each). Looked up from germline, CDR1 is MNHNS and CDR2 is SASEGT. The CDR3 covers 14 residues. Trimming took 9 bases from V and 2 from J, leaving 13 bases between them. This chain's CDR3 is CASRDAGNTGELFF. In DNA, the CDR3 is TGTGCCAGTAGGGACGCTGGCAACACCGGGGAGCTGTTTTTT.

In its sample, this clonotype was seen a few times. The J gene is TRBJ1-1, the V gene TRBV5-1; the match to TRBD1 covers 9 bases. Germline CDR1 and CDR2: SGHRS and YFSETQ. The CDR3 is 14 amino acids. Germline trimming cut 0 bases from V and 6 bases from J; bases unmatched to any gene: 3. CDR3 nucleotide sequence: TGCGCCAGCAGCTTGGTGGACAGGGGCCCTGAAGCTTTCTTT. This encodes CASSLVDRGPEAFF.

This clonotype was observed many times. This chain connects TRBV27 to TRBJ2-7; TRBD2 aligns across 7 bases. The CDR3 covers 14 residues. The V and J ends lost 7 bases and 7 bases, in that order; junction bases with no gene match: 13. The V gene's germline CDR1 is MNHEY and CDR2 SMNVEV (reference sequence). CDR3 sequence: CASTRASGLEEQYF. CDR3 in DNA: TGTGCCAGCACCCGGGCTAGCGGCCTTGAAGAGCAGTACTTC.

This clonotype was recorded a few times. This rearrangement joins TRBV4-1 to TRBJ2-7; possible D gene TRBD1, 6 bases. This CDR3 is built from 16 residues. The V gene's germline CDR1 is MGHRA and CDR2 YSYEKL. With 0 bases removed from V and 5 bases from J, the gap between germline ends came to 17 bases. The CDR3 loop is CASSQDPGRGIDEQYF. The CDR3 DNA is TGCGCCAGCAGCCAAGATCCTGGCAGGGGTATCGACGAGCAGTACTTC.